This TCR beta chain was captured in a study of T cells in Graves' hyperthyroidism and ophthalmopathy. Study outcomes and limitations: In blood, most of the thyroid clonotypes expanded above 0.001 were also present. Before onset, by a median of around six months, the model predicted ophthalmopathy.

Template material for amplifying TCR beta CDR3 regions consisted of RNA transcripts. Carried out on the TCR CDR3, a first-round RT-PCR used the HTBI primer set. A single record per CDR3 protein comes from TCRdb applying MiXCR to the multiplex PCR reads. This table has about 360,000 distinct CDR3 sequences, roughly 13% appearing once. CDR1 and CDR2 from the germline V gene are KGHDR and SFDVKD. CDR3 length: 14 residues. V was pared by 4 bases and J by 3 bases, with 2 bases of the junction left unmatched. The table lists this clonotype with many counts. Antigen unknown. It was uncontrolled infection, other autoimmune disease, pregnancy or lactation that excluded patients.

This receptor was taken from a woman under 30 with Graves' hyperthyroidism. Sequencing was carried out using blood. This chain connects TRBV24-1 to TRBJ2-3; 8 bases match TRBD2. CDR3 nucleotides: TGTGCCACCAGTGAGGCGGGAGGTACAGATACGCAGTATTTT. Translated, it gives CATSEAGGTDTQYF.